Each of the 14 T cell receptor beta chains below was sequenced from the same sample in a study of blood T cell repertoires in COVID-19. TCRdb keeps only in-frame clones here, not all; method: immunoSEQ multiplex PCR. The table has about 76,000 clones, 82% seen once. Sequencing was carried out using peripheral blood. Receptors originate from a human donor in a cohort sampled during active COVID-19.

J is TRBJ1-1 and V is TRBV6-5; D not resolved. This CDR3 is built from 13 residues. Germline V CDR1 and CDR2: MNHEY, SVGAGI. Trimming stripped 7 bases from V and 4 bases from J, with 13 bases between. In DNA form, the CDR3 reads TGTGCCAGCACGAGGGATCTGAGCACTGAAGCTTTCTTT. Amino acid sequence: CASTRDLSTEAFF.

In this sample, this clone turned up once. CDR3 coding DNA: TGTGCCAGCAGCCCTAGCGGGGTACAAGAGACCCAGTACTTC. This translates into CASSPSGVQETQYF. V gene TRBV7-2 combines with J gene TRBJ2-5; 9 bases are a match to TRBD2. The CDR3 is 14 residues long. V shed 5 bases, J shed 2 bases, and the junction held 3 bases outside the gene matches. Germline V CDR1 and CDR2: SGHTA, FQGNSA.

The chain has TRBV27 and TRBJ1-2; possibly TRBD1 for D (5 bases). CDR3 length: 13 amino acids. CDR1 is MNHEY and CDR2 is SMNVEV in the germline V gene (reference sequence). V shed 5 bases and J shed 4 bases, with 11 bases lying between them. CDR3 bases: TGTGCCAGCAGTCCTTCCCAGGGCTATGGCTACACCTTC. Protein product: CASSPSQGYGYTF.

DNA for the CDR3: TGTGCCAGCAGTTTTACAGGGATCGCCTACGAGCAGTACTTC. This translates into CASSFTGIAYEQYF. The chain is built from TRBV27 and TRBJ2-7, with D possibly matching TRBD1 (6 bases). Germline lookup yields CDR1 MNHEY and CDR2 SMNVEV (reference sequence). The V and J ends lost 3 bases and 2 bases respectively, with 11 bases between them. The CDR3 runs to 14 residues.

This clone was recorded only once. The rearrangement links TRBV7-9 to TRBJ1-2; 10 bases align to TRBD1. Germline CDR1 is SEHNR and CDR2 is FQNEAQ (reference sequence). The CDR3 covers 15 residues. After removal of 5 bases from V and 7 bases from J, the junction contained 10 bases not matched to a gene. The CDR3 DNA follows: TGTGCCAGCAGCCCAGGGGACCGACAGGGGGCTGGCTACACCTTC. Its protein is CASSPGDRQGAGYTF. Full variable domain (outside the CDR3, taken from reference TRBV7-9 and TRBJ1-2): DTGVSQNPRHKITKRGQNVTFRCDPISEHNRLYWYRQTLGQGPEFLTYFQNEAQLEKSRLLSDRFSAERPKGSFSTLEIQRTEQGDSAMYLCASSPGDRQGAGYTFGSGTRLTVV.

The DNA for the CDR3 is TGTGCCAGTAGTTGGGTCCCTAGCGGGAACACTGAAGCTTTCTTT. This encodes CASSWVPSGNTEAFF. The rearrangement joins TRBV19 to TRBJ1-1, with unresolved D. Trimming cost V 5 bases and J 1 base, with 14 bases left between them. CDR1 is LNHDA and CDR2 is SQIVND in the germline V gene (reference sequence). The CDR3 contains 15 residues.

The rearrangement uses TRBV20-1 and TRBJ2-7; 7 bases are a match to TRBD2. V dropped 5 bases and J dropped 9; count of bases not matched to a gene: 7. Germline CDR1 reads DFQATT; CDR2 reads SNEGSKA (reference sequence). The CDR3 consists of 11 residues. CDR3: CSARKGGRQYF. The CDR3 nucleotides are TGCAGTGCTCGAAAAGGCGGGAGGCAGTACTTC.

The chain couples TRBV11-2 to TRBJ1-2; the match to TRBD1 covers 10 bases. The CDR3 loop spans 13 amino acids. Per the germline V gene, CDR1 is SGHAT and CDR2 is FQNNGV. V lost 5 bases and J lost 8; bases outside the gene matches: 5. DNA for the CDR3: TGTGCCAGCAGCCCCGGGGACAGGGGAGGCTACACCTTC. It translates to CASSPGDRGGYTF. Variable domain in full (rest from reference TRBV11-2 and TRBJ1-2): EAGVAQSPRYKIIEKRQSVAFWCNPISGHATLYWYQQILGQGPKLLIQFQNNGVVDDSQLPKDRFSAERLKGVDSTLKIQPAKLEDSAVYLCASSPGDRGGYTFGSGTRLTVV.

This chain uses TRBV14 with TRBJ1-1; 12 bases are shared with TRBD1. The length of the CDR3 is 17 residues. The V gene end was trimmed by 4 bases and the J gene end by 3 bases; junction bases not matched to a gene: 9. Per the germline V gene, CDR1 is SGHDN and CDR2 is FVKESK. CDR3 amino acids: CASSPRDRGPEDTEAFF. The CDR3 nucleotides read TGTGCCAGCAGCCCCCGGGACAGGGGGCCCGAGGACACTGAAGCTTTCTTT.

The V call is TRBV13, the J call TRBJ2-2; D possibly corresponds to TRBD2 (6 bases). CDR3 length equals 13 residues. V lost 5 bases, J lost 6 bases, and 10 bases lay in between. CDR1 and CDR2 (germline): PRHDT, FYEKMQ (reference sequence). In nucleotides, the CDR3 is TGTGCCAGCAGCCCTCGGAGGGCCGGGGAGCTGTTTTTT. Protein product: CASSPRRAGELFF.

The genes are TRBV10-1 and TRBJ1-6, with D possibly being TRBD1 (6 bases). The CDR3 is 17 amino acids. The V gene's germline CDR1 is WNHNN and CDR2 SYGVQD (reference sequence). The V gene lost 6 bases and the J gene lost 0 bases, with 15 bases spanning the gap. The CDR3 bases are TGCGCCAGCAGCGCCGGGACACCGAGCTCCTATAATTCACCCCTCCACTTT. As protein: CASSAGTPSSYNSPLHF.

V is TRBV5-8 and J is TRBJ2-7; 8 nucleotides line up with TRBD1. The CDR3 runs 14 residues. The germline gives CDR1 SGHTS, CDR2 YDEGEE. V dropped 4 bases and J dropped 4; count of bases not matched to a gene: 7. The CDR3 DNA sequence: TGTGCCAGCAGCGTCGGACAGGGATATTACGAGCAGTACTTC. Its protein is CASSVGQGYYEQYF.

The V call is TRBV5-6, the J call TRBJ2-7, with 8 bases matching TRBD1. The CDR3 loop spans 14 amino acids. The V gene end was trimmed by 2 bases and the J gene end by 3 bases; junction bases not matched to a gene: 4. CDR1 is SGHDT and CDR2 is YYEEEE in the germline V gene. CDR3 nucleotide sequence: TGTGCCAGCAGCTTCGACAGGGGTGACTACGAGCAGTACTTC. It specifies CASSFDRGDYEQYF. Full variable domain (outside the CDR3, taken from reference TRBV5-6 and TRBJ2-7): DAGVTQSPTHLIKTRGQQVTLRCSPKSGHDTVSWYQQALGQGPQFIFQYYEEEERQRGNFPDRFSGHQFPNYSSELNVNALLLGDSALYLCASSFDRGDYEQYFGPGTRLTVT.

CDR3 loop: CATGQSNQPQHF. In DNA, the CDR3 is TGTGCCACCGGACAGTCCAATCAGCCCCAGCATTTT. The chain recombines TRBV24-1 with TRBJ1-5; maybe TRBD1 (6 bases). Trimming took 9 bases from V and 3 from J, leaving 8 bases between them. There are 12 residues in the CDR3. Germline V CDR1 and CDR2: KGHDR, SFDVKD.